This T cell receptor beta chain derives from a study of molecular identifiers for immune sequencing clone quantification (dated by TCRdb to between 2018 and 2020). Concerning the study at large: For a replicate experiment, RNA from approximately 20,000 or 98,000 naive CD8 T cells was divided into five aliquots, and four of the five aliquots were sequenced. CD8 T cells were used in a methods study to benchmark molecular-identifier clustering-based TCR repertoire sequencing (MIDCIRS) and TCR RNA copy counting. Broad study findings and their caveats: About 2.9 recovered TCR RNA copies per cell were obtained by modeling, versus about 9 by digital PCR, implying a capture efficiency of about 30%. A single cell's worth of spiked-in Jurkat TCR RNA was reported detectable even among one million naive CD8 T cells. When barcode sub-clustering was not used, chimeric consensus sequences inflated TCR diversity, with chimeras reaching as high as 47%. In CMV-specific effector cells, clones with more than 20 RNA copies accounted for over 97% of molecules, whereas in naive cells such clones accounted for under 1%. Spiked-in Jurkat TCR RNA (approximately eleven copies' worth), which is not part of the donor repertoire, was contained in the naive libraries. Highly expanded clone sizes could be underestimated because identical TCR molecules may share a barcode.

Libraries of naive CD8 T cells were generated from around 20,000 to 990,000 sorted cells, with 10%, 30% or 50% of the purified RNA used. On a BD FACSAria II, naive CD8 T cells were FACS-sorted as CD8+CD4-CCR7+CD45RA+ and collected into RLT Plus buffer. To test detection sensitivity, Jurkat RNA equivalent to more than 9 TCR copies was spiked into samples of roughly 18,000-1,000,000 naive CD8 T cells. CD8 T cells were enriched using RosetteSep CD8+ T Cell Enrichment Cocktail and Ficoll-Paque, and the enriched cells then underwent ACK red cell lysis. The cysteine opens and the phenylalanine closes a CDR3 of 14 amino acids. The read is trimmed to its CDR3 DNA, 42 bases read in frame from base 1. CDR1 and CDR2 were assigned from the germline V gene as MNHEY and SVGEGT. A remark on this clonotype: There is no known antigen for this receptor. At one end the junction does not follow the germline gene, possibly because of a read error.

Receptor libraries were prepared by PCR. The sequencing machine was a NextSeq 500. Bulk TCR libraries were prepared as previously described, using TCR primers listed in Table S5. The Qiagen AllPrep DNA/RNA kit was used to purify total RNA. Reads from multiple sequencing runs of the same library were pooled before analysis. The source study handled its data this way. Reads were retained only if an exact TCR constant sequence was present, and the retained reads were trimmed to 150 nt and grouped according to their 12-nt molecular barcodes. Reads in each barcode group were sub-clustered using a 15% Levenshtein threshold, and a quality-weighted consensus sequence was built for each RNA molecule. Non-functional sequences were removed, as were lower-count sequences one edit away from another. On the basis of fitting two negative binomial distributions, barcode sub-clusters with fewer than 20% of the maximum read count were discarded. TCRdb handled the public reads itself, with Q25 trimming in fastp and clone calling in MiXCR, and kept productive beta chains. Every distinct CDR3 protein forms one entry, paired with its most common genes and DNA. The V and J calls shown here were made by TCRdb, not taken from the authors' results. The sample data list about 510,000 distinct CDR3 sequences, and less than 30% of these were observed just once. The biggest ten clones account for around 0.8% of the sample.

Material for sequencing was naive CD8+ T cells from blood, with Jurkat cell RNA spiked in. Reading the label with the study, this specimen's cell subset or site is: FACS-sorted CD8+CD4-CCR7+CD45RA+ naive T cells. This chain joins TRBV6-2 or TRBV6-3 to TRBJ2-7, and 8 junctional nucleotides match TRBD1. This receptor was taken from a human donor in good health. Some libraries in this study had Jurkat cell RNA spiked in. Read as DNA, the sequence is TGTGCCAGCAGTTACCCAGGGGGCAGCTACGAGCGGTACTTC. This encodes CASSYPGGSYERYF.